The 20 T cell receptor beta chains reported below all come from one sample, sequenced in a study of naive and memory T cell subsets. Study results and caveats: A few larger clonotypes appeared in naive repertoires, especially CD8, possibly memory cells re-expressing CD45RA.

Their antigens are not known. Two oligonucleotides, mixed equimolar, formed the beta constant-region primer covering TRBC1 and TRBC2. Ligated cDNA was amplified by four rounds of PCR with nested alpha and beta constant-region primers and SP2. TCRdb used MiXCR to reprocess the UMI-ligation and nested PCR reads, holding one entry per CDR3 protein. The sample comprises roughly 97,000 distinct CDR3 sequences, about 14% of which are singletons, and around 2.8% rests with the top ten. Sequencing input: naive CD8+ T cells from blood. These receptors were collected from a human donor in good health.

This clonotype came up many times. V is TRBV11-2 and J is TRBJ1-1, with 7 nucleotides matching TRBD1. With 5 bases clipped from V and 0 bases from J, the junction kept 6 bases outside the gene matches. Germline CDR1 and CDR2: SGHAT and FQNNGV. This CDR3 region has 15 residues. The chain's CDR3 is CASSPRQGMNTEAFF. CDR3 bases: TGTGCCAGCAGCCCAAGACAGGGCATGAACACTGAAGCTTTCTTT.

The CDR3 spells CATEAGVTQYF. CDR3 DNA: TGTGCCACTGAAGCGGGAGTGACGCAGTATTTT. V is TRBV24-1 and J is TRBJ2-3; 8 nucleotides align to TRBD2. This CDR3 has 11 residues. The germline V gene has CDR1 KGHDR and CDR2 SFDVKD. The junction had 5 bases not matched to a gene; V was cut back by 10 bases and J by 9 bases.

This clonotype was detected ten times or more. This chain joins TRBV29-1 and TRBJ1-2; D possibly corresponds to TRBD1 (6 bases). The ends were cut back, 6 bases at V and 3 bases at J, with 17 bases in the middle. CDR3 size: 14 residues. Germline values: CDR1 SQVTM, CDR2 ANQGSEA. This CDR3 reads CSVQDTGTDYGYTF. The CDR3 bases are TGCAGCGTCCAAGATACAGGGACTGACTATGGCTACACCTTC. Combining the CDR3 with reference TRBV29-1 and TRBJ1-2 gives the whole variable domain SAVISQKPSRDICQRGTSLTIQCQVDSQVTMMFWYRQQPGQSLTLIATANQGSEATYESGFVIDKFPISRPNLTFSTLTVSNMSPEDSSIYLCSVQDTGTDYGYTFGSGTRLTVV.

The chain recombines TRBV7-6 with TRBJ2-7, with TRBD1 as a possible D gene (5 bases). Trimming removed 0 bases at V and 3 bases at J, with 6 bases between. Germline assignment: CDR1 SGHVS and CDR2 FNYEAQ. The CDR3 has 13 residues. The CDR3 loop is CASSLAQGYEQYF. In DNA, the CDR3 is TGTGCCAGCAGCTTAGCGCAGGGCTACGAGCAGTACTTC.

This clonotype has only a few counts. The V gene is TRBV4-3, the J gene TRBJ1-4, with TRBD1 matching over 7 bases. The V and J ends lost 2 bases and 8 bases, in that order; junction bases with no gene match: 8. The CDR3 extends over 15 amino acids. Per germline, CDR1 LGHNA and CDR2 YSLEER. Written as DNA, the CDR3 is TGCGCCAGCAGCCAAAGCCCAGGGGGATACGAAAAACTGTTTTTT. Translating gives CASSQSPGGYEKLFF.

At least ten counts were recorded for this clonotype. The chain employs TRBV6-6 and TRBJ2-7, with D perhaps matching TRBD2 (5 bases). Trimming left V 5 bases short and J 7 bases short, with 12 bases between. The CDR3 has 12 residues. The germline V gene has CDR1 MNHNY and CDR2 SVGAGI (reference sequence). The CDR3 here is CASSSGPSEQYF. Here the CDR3 DNA reads TGTGCCAGCAGTAGCGGCCCTAGTGAGCAGTACTTC.

This clonotype was recorded a few times. The chain recombines TRBV3-1 with TRBJ1-6; D unresolved. The V gene lost 1 base and the J gene lost 10 bases, with 11 bases spanning the gap. The CDR3 length is 14 residues. The V gene's germline CDR1 is LGHDT and CDR2 YNNKEL (reference sequence). CDR3: CASSQGLAVSPLHF. The CDR3 bases are TGTGCCAGCAGCCAAGGCCTCGCAGTCTCACCCCTCCACTTT.

This clonotype turned up a few times. The rearrangement joins TRBV24-1 to TRBJ1-1; D not resolved. Germline CDR1 reads KGHDR; CDR2 reads SFDVKD. V was clipped by 4 bases and J by 3 bases, with 2 bases between them. The CDR3 length is 11 residues. This chain's CDR3 is CATSEDTEAFF. In nucleotides, the CDR3 is TGTGCCACCAGTGAGGACACTGAAGCTTTCTTT.

The CDR3 nucleotides are TGTGCCAGCAGCTTAGCTGGACAGAGCTCCTACGAGCAGTACTTC. Its translation: CASSLAGQSSYEQYF. The chain uses TRBV13 and TRBJ2-7, with a tentative D call TRBD1 (6 bases). This CDR3 comprises 15 residues. The V end lost 1 base, the J end lost 0 bases, and 10 bases lay between the germline ends. CDR1 is PRHDT and CDR2 is FYEKMQ in the germline V gene (reference sequence).

The V call is TRBV15, the J call TRBJ2-2; no firm D call. There are 12 residues in the CDR3. Germline V gene lookup returns CDR1 LNHNV and CDR2 YYDKDF (reference sequence). V lost 3 bases to trimming and J lost 6 bases, with 5 bases between them. DNA for the CDR3: TGTGCCACCAGCAGTGGATCCGGGGAGCTGTTTTTT. Amino acids: CATSSGSGELFF.

The table lists this clonotype with a few counts. The chain joins TRBV4-1 to TRBJ1-2; 7 nucleotides agree with TRBD1. Germline V lookup: CDR1 MGHRA, CDR2 YSYEKL. The V segment lost 1 base and the J segment 0 bases; nucleotides outside the gene matches: 14. The CDR3 runs to 19 residues. The CDR3 spells CASSQGPWATGEANYGYTF. The CDR3 coding sequence is TGCGCCAGCAGCCAAGGCCCTTGGGCCACAGGGGAAGCTAACTATGGCTACACCTTC.

This clonotype was seen ten or more times. This chain uses TRBV12-3 or TRBV12-4 with TRBJ1-2; 7 bases agree with TRBD1. The V segment lost 6 bases and the J segment 3 bases; nucleotides outside the gene matches: 4. This CDR3 spans 13 amino acids. The CDR3: CASSQDRDYGYTF. CDR3 DNA: TGTGCCAGCAGCCAAGACAGGGACTATGGCTACACCTTC.

The V call is TRBV5-5, the J call TRBJ2-7; TRBD2 aligns across 12 bases. Germline V CDR1 and CDR2: SGHKS, YYEKEE (reference sequence). CDR3 size: 15 residues. Losses at the gene ends were 6 bases for V and 2 bases for J; bases not matched to a gene: 6. The CDR3 loop reads CASTLLAGGPYEQYF. The DNA of the CDR3 is TGTGCCAGCACCCTACTAGCGGGAGGCCCCTACGAGCAGTACTTC.

This clonotype was seen only once. V gene TRBV7-9 combines with J gene TRBJ2-1; D is unresolved. The germline gives CDR1 SEHNR, CDR2 FQNEAQ (reference sequence). V was trimmed by 4 bases and J by 9 bases, leaving 10 bases between them. The CDR3 length is 12 residues. Here the CDR3 DNA reads TGTGCCAGCAGCTCCCCGACCGGTGAGCAGTTCTTC. Translated: CASSSPTGEQFF.

This clonotype was recorded many times. This rearrangement joins TRBV27 to TRBJ1-5; D uncertain. Trimming pared 3 bases from V and 5 bases from J, leaving 8 bases between. Germline CDR1 is MNHEY and CDR2 is SMNVEV (reference sequence). The CDR3 has 13 residues. CDR3 sequence reads: CASSLGRHQPQHF. Written as DNA, the CDR3 is TGTGCCAGCAGTTTGGGTAGGCATCAGCCCCAGCATTTT.

This clonotype was recorded many times. The DNA for the CDR3 is TGTGCCAGCAGCTTGAATAATGGGGCACTGCTCTATGGCTACACCTTC. It is translated as CASSLNNGALLYGYTF. The genes are TRBV5-6 and TRBJ1-2; D perhaps matches TRBD1 (5 bases). The CDR3 is made up of 16 amino acids. Germline V CDR1 and CDR2: SGHDT, YYEEEE. Trimming left V 1 base short and J 4 bases short, with 17 bases between.

This clonotype was detected many times. This rearrangement joins TRBV9 to TRBJ2-2, with a possible D match to TRBD2 (5 bases). V gave up 0 bases and J gave up 4 bases, with 10 bases separating them. The CDR3 has 15 residues. CDR1 and CDR2 from the germline V gene are SGDLS and YYNGEE. The CDR3 reads CASSVGGESTGELFF. CDR3 nucleotides: TGTGCCAGCAGCGTAGGGGGAGAAAGCACCGGGGAGCTGTTTTTT.

This clonotype was seen only a few times. The chain uses TRBV15 and TRBJ1-1; TRBD1 might be the D (5 bases). V lost 0 bases and J lost 5, with 19 bases in between. The CDR3 spans 17 residues. Germline values: CDR1 LNHNV, CDR2 YYDKDF (reference sequence). The CDR3 coding sequence is TGTGCCACCAGCAGAGAAAGAGCCAGGGCTTGGAGGACTGAAGCTTTCTTT. Amino acids: CATSRERARAWRTEAFF.

This chain connects TRBV25-1 to TRBJ2-7, with 10 bases lining up with TRBD2. V trimming: 6 bases; J trimming: 4 bases; junction bases outside the gene matches: 9. The germline V gene encodes CDR1 MGHDK and CDR2 SYGVNS. The CDR3 extends over 15 amino acids. The DNA for the CDR3 is TGTGCCAGCAGGGGCGGGACTAGCGCGCAATACGAGCAGTACTTC. Translation: CASRGGTSAQYEQYF.

The chain uses TRBV27 and TRBJ2-7; D is undetermined. Deletions cut 6 bases from V and 0 bases from J, with 12 bases between. This CDR3 region has 14 residues. The V gene's germline CDR1 is MNHEY and CDR2 SMNVEV (reference sequence). In DNA form, the CDR3 reads TGTGCCAGCAGCCGAAGTCTGAGCTCCTACGAGCAGTACTTC. Amino acid sequence: CASSRSLSSYEQYF.